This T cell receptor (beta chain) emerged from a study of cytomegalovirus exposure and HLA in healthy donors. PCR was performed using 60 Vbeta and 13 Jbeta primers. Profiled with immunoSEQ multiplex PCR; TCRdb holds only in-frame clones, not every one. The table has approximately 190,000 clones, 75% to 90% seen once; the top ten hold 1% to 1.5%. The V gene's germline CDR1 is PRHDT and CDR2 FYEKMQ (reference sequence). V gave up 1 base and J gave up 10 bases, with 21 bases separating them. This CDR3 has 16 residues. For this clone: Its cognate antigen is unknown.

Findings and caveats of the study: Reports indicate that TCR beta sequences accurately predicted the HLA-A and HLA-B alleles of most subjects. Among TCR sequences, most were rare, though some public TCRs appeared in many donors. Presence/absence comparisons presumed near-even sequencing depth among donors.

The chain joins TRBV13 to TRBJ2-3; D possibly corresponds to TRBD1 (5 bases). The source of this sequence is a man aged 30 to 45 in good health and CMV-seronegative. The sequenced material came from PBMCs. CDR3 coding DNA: TGTGCCAGCAGCTTAGATCGGGCGGACACGGGTGGTGCGCAGTATTTT. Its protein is CASSLDRADTGGAQYF.